A single TCR beta chain is shown here with its context. The antigen remains unidentified. These data come from a study of regulatory T cells in long-lasting Graves disease. Findings of the study overall: Reduced TCR diversity was observed in persistent Graves' patients versus newly diagnosed patients. No thyroid tissue was studied; the work used peripheral blood only.

The trim removed 4 bases at V and 2 bases at J, leaving 5 bases unmatched. The CDR3 is 15 residues long. Germline V lookup: CDR1 SGHKS, CDR2 YYEKEE (reference sequence). The time point: newly diagnosed GD, antithyroid drugs for less than 3 months. Construction of the TCR library relied on RNA isolated from PBMCs. Building of the TCR beta libraries involved iRepertoire HTBI primers and Arm-PCR of CDR3 regions. TCRdb passed the multiplex PCR reads through MiXCR, listing each CDR3 protein once. The table records hundreds of thousands of distinct CDR3 sequences, over 15% of them present only once. This TCR came from a female donor with Graves disease. The sequencing used peripheral blood mononuclear cells (PBMCs), collected at new diagnosis, from a patient treated with antithyroid drugs. The chain links TRBV5-5 to TRBJ1-3; TRBD1 agrees at 8 bases. The CDR3 DNA follows: TGTGCCAGCAGCCACCCGGACAGGGCTGGAAACACCATATATTTT. The encoded protein is CASSHPDRAGNTIYF.